This TCR beta chain was captured by sequencing in a study of T cells after yellow fever vaccination. Trimming shortened V by 6 bases and J by 7 bases, and 13 bases separated the two germline ends. Germline V gene lookup returns CDR1 LNHDA and CDR2 SQIVND (reference sequence). The CDR3 has 13 residues. In TCRdb, the 5' RACE reads were re-called with MiXCR into one record per CDR3 protein. The sample consists of hundreds of thousands of distinct CDR3 sequences, roughly a sixth of them appearing once. The clonotype was recovered from a young man who received the YFV17D yellow fever vaccine. Sequencing used PBMCs, obtained 5 to 6 days after the first yellow fever vaccination. This chain links TRBV19 with TRBJ1-5; D is undetermined. The CDR3 bases are TGTGCCAGTAGCACTCTCGGAGGACAGCCCCAGCATTTT. Protein product: CASSTLGGQPQHF. Full variable domain (missing parts from reference TRBV19 and TRBJ1-5): DGGITQSPKYLFRKEGQNVTLSCEQNLNHDAMYWYRQDPGQGLRLIYYSQIVNDFQKGDIAEGYSVSREKKESFPLTVTSAQKNPTAFYLCASSTLGGQPQHFGDGTRLSIL.